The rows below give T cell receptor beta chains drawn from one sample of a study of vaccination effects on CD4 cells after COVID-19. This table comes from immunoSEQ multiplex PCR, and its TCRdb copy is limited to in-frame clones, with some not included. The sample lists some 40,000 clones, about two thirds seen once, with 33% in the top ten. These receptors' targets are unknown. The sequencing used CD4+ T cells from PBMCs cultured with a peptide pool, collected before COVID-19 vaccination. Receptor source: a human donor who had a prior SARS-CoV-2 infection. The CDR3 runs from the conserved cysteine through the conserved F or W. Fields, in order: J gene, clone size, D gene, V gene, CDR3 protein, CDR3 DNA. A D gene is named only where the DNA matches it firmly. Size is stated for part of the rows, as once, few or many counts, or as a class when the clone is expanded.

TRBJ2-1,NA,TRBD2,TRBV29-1,CSVRRGAGNNEQFF,TGCAGCGTTAGGCGGGGGGCAGGAAACAATGAGCAGTTCTTC
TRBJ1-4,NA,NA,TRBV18,CASSSRNNEKLFF,TGTGCCAGCTCTTCGAGGAATAATGAAAAACTGTTTTTT
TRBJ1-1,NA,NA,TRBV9,CASSVFAGSTEAFF,TGTGCCAGCAGCGTATTTGCCGGAAGCACTGAAGCTTTCTTT
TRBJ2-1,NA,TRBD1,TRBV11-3,CASSWDRGNDEQFF,TGTGCCAGCAGTTGGGACAGGGGCAATGATGAGCAGTTCTTC
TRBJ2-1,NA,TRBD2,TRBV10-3,CATTFELAGDNEQFF,TGTGCCACCACCTTTGAACTAGCGGGAGACAATGAGCAGTTCTTC
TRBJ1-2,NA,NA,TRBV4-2,CASSQDPLRAVGYTF,TGTGCCAGCAGCCAAGATCCTTTACGGGCGGTCGGCTACACCTTC
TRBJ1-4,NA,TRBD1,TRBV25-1,CAPTGANEKLFF,TGTGCCCCCACAGGGGCTAATGAAAAACTGTTTTTT
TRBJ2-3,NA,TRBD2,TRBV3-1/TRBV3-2,CASSQLAGTLTDTQYF,TGTGCCAGCAGCCAACTAGCGGGTACCTTGACAGATACGCAGTATTTT
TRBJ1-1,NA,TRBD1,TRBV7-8,CASSLNRGTEAFF,TGTGCCAGCAGCTTAAACAGGGGAACTGAAGCTTTCTTT
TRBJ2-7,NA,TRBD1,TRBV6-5,CASSYSTGGAYEQYF,TGTGCCAGCAGTTACTCGACAGGGGGCGCATACGAGCAGTACTTC
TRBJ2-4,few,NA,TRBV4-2,CASSQDTTIQNIQYF,TGTGCCAGCAGCCAAGATACGACCATCCAAAACATTCAGTACTTC
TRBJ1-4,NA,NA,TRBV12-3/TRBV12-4,CASSLGEKLFF,TGTGCCAGCAGTTTGGGTGAAAAACTGTTTTTT
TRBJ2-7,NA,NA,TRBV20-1,CSARDPYEQYF,TGCAGTGCTAGAGATCCCTACGAGCAGTACTTC
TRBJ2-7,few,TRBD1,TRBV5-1,CASSLGTGSFYEQYF,TGCGCCAGCAGCCTTGGGACAGGGTCCTTCTACGAGCAGTACTTC
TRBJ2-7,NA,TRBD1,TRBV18,CASSDRTVEQYF,TGTGCCAGCTCGGACAGGACGGTCGAGCAGTACTTC
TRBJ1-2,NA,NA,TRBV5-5,CASSSPWGYGYTF,TGTGCCAGCAGTTCCCCGTGGGGATATGGCTACACCTTC
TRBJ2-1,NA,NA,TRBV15,CATSRAEGIYNEQFF,TGTGCCACCAGCAGAGCGGAGGGGATCTACAATGAGCAGTTCTTC
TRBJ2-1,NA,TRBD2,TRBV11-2,CASTPIGTSGYNEQFF,TGTGCCAGCACCCCCATCGGGACTAGCGGCTACAATGAGCAGTTCTTC
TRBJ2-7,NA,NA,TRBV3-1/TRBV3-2,CASSHEAPSEQYF,TGTGCCAGCAGCCATGAAGCCCCCTCCGAGCAGTACTTC
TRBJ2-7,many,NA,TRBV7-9,CASSLNIPGGEQYF,TGTGCCAGCAGCCTTAACATTCCAGGGGGGGAGCAGTACTTC
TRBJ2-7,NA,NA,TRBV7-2,CASSPNVWPLSYEQYF,TGTGCCAGCAGCCCCAACGTTTGGCCCCTCTCCTACGAGCAGTACTTC
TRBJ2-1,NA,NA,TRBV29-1,CSVIRVSSYNEQFF,TGCAGCGTCATCAGGGTGAGCTCCTACAATGAGCAGTTCTTC
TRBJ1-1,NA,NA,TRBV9,CASSVAVDTEAFF,TGTGCCAGCAGCGTAGCCGTTGACACTGAAGCTTTCTTT
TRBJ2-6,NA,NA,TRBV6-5,CASSYSSSGANVLTF,TGTGCCAGCAGTTACTCAAGCTCTGGGGCCAACGTCCTGACTTTC
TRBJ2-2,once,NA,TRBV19,CASSMNGLITGELFF,TGTGCCAGTAGTATGAATGGACTCATCACCGGGGAGCTGTTTTTT
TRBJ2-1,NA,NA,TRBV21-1,CASSAAGGELNEQFF,TGTGCCAGCAGCGCAGCGGGAGGGGAACTCAATGAGCAGTTCTTC
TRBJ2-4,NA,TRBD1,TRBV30,CAWSQTKGAIQYF,TGTGCCTGGAGCCAAACAAAGGGGGCCATTCAGTACTTC
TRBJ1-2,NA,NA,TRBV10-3,CAISGNRWKDGYTF,TGTGCCATCAGTGGAAACAGGTGGAAGGATGGCTACACCTTC
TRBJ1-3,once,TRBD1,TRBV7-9,CASSPWDRGGNTIYF,TGTGCCAGCAGCCCGTGGGACAGGGGTGGAAACACCATATATTTT
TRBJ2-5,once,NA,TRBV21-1,CASSKNTGTGETQYF,TGTGCCAGCAGCAAGAACACAGGGACTGGGGAGACCCAGTACTTC
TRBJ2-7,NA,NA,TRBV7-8,CASSSFSSYEQYF,TGTGCCAGCAGCTCCTTCTCCTCCTACGAGCAGTACTTC
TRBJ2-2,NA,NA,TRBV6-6,CASTTTGLHTGELFF,TGTGCCAGCACGACGACGGGACTCCACACCGGGGAGCTGTTTTTT
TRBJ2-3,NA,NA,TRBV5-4,CASSLGGGTDTQYF,TGTGCCAGCAGCTTGGGGGGGGGCACAGATACGCAGTATTTT
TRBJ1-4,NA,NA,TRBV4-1,CASSQDSGREKLFF,TGCGCCAGCAGCCAAGATTCGGGAAGAGAAAAACTGTTTTTT
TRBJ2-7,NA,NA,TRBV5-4,CASSAGPPYEQYF,TGTGCCAGCAGCGCGGGACCTCCCTACGAGCAGTACTTC
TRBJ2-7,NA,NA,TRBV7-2,CASSLAGPQDEQYF,TGTGCCAGCAGCTTAGCGGGACCTCAGGACGAGCAGTACTTC
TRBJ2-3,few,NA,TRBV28,CASRLVPLGDTQYF,TGTGCCAGCAGACTCGTTCCTTTGGGAGATACGCAGTATTTT
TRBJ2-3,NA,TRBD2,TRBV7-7,CASSPLFRGGEPDTQYF,TGTGCTAGCAGCCCCCTGTTCCGGGGGGGGGAGCCAGATACGCAGTATTTT
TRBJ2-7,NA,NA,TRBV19,CASNPSARSSYEQYF,TGTGCCAGTAACCCTAGCGCGAGATCCTCCTACGAGCAGTACTTC
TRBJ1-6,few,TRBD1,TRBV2,CASNRQGTLPLHF,TGTGCCAGCAACAGACAGGGGACGCTTCCCCTCCACTTT
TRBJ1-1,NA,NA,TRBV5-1,CASTPLWGASTEAFF,TGCGCCAGCACCCCGCTGTGGGGGGCGTCGACTGAAGCTTTCTTT
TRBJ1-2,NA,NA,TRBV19,CASSRDKAYGYTF,TGTGCCAGTAGTCGAGACAAAGCCTATGGCTACACCTTC
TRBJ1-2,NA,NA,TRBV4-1,CASSQPTGANYGYTF,TGCGCCAGCAGCCAACCGACAGGAGCTAACTATGGCTACACCTTC
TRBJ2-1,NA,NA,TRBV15,CATSRDKGSGVNEQFF,TGTGCCACCAGCAGAGATAAGGGTTCTGGGGTCAATGAGCAGTTCTTC
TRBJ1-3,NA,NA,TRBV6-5,CASIGVNRPGNTIYF,TGTGCCAGCATCGGGGTAAACCGGCCTGGAAACACCATATATTTT
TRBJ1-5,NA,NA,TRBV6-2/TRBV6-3,CASSYPQEHQPQHF,TGTGCCAGCAGTTACCCTCAAGAGCATCAGCCCCAGCATTTT
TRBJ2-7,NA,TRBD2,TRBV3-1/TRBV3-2,CASSQAVAGLNEQYF,TGTGCCAGCAGCCAGGCGGTAGCGGGACTAAACGAGCAGTACTTC
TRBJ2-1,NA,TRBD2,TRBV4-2,CASSHTSGGGEQFF,TGTGCCAGCAGCCACACGAGCGGGGGAGGTGAGCAGTTCTTC
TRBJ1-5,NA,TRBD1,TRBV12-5,CASGLVRARGEENQPQHF,TGTGCTAGTGGTTTGGTACGCGCCAGGGGGGAAGAGAATCAGCCCCAGCATTTT
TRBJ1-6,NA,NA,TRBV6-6,CASSLGEAYSPLHF,TGTGCCAGCAGTTTAGGAGAAGCCTATTCACCCCTCCACTTT
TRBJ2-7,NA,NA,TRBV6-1,CASSVGGLRGGYEQYF,TGTGCCAGCAGTGTGGGCGGTTTGCGGGGTGGCTACGAGCAGTACTTC
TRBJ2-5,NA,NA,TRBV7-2,CASSPSVGPQETQYF,TGTGCCAGCAGCCCCAGTGTGGGGCCCCAAGAGACCCAGTACTTC
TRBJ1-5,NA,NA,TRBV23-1,CASSQIWGRRRNQPQHF,TGCGCCAGCAGTCAAATTTGGGGGCGGAGGCGGAATCAGCCCCAGCATTTT
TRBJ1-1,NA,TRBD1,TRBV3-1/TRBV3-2,CASGQGSPEAFF,TGTGCCAGCGGACAGGGAAGCCCTGAAGCTTTCTTT
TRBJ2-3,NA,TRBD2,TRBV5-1,CASSSSGTSGRTFSPDTQYF,TGCGCCAGCAGCTCATCCGGGACTAGCGGGAGGACCTTCTCCCCAGATACGCAGTATTTT